This T cell receptor beta chain stems from a study of cytomegalovirus exposure and HLA in healthy donors. Study findings and constraints: Later findings reportedly placed an Asian-associated ancestry cluster below the roughly 700-donor mean for N-insertions.

Germline V gene sequence: CDR1 SGHRS, CDR2 YFSETQ. V shed 4 bases and J 2 bases; nucleotides not matched to a gene: 7. The length of the CDR3 is 16 residues. In the PCR, 60 Vbeta and 13 Jbeta primers were used. Methods used by the authors: The authors later counted roughly 79 million unique TCR beta chains, 9 million to 12 million of them shared. Method: immunoSEQ multiplex PCR; TCRdb's copy keeps in-frame clones and lacks some. The DNA gave D and trimming, while V, J and clone size come from that table. The sample includes 150,000 or so clones, around 84% seen only once; the top ten take over 5%. In the case of this clone: Its cognate antigen is unknown.

Sequencing was carried out using PBMCs. This chain links TRBV5-1 with TRBJ2-2, with 8 bases that match TRBD2. The receptor comes from a woman in her forties in good health and CMV-seropositive. CDR3 region: CASSGLLAVNTGELFF. In DNA, the CDR3 is TGCGCCAGCAGCGGGCTACTAGCGGTAAACACCGGGGAGCTGTTTTTT.